This T cell receptor beta chain was found in a study of read filtering for tumor transcriptome and immune sequencing. Study-wide results and caveats: Dropping single-read clonotypes raised IR-seq and RNA-seq shared-clonotype correlation. RNA-seq captured clonotypes less deeply and reliably than IR-seq.

The CDR3 is 14 residues long. Per germline, CDR1 LNHDA and CDR2 SQIVND (reference sequence). About this clonotype itself: The antigen remains unidentified. Sequence at one end of the junction differs from germline and may be a read error.

The library was built from 400 to 500 ng RNA with molecular barcoded adaptors for alpha/delta and beta/gamma chains. MiXCR, run by TCRdb on the reads, gives a single entry per CDR3 protein. The sample lists about 57,000 distinct CDR3 sequences; roughly 20% were seen once. The sample consisted of a population of CD138-negative cells sorted from bone marrow. This TCR was recovered from a donor at least 40 years old with multiple myeloma. The chain recombines TRBV19 with TRBJ2-1, with 14 bases that match TRBD2. CDR3 sequence: CACSGTSGSSELFF. The DNA for the CDR3 is TGTGCCTGTAGCGGGACTAGCGGGAGTTCTGAGCTGTTCTTC.